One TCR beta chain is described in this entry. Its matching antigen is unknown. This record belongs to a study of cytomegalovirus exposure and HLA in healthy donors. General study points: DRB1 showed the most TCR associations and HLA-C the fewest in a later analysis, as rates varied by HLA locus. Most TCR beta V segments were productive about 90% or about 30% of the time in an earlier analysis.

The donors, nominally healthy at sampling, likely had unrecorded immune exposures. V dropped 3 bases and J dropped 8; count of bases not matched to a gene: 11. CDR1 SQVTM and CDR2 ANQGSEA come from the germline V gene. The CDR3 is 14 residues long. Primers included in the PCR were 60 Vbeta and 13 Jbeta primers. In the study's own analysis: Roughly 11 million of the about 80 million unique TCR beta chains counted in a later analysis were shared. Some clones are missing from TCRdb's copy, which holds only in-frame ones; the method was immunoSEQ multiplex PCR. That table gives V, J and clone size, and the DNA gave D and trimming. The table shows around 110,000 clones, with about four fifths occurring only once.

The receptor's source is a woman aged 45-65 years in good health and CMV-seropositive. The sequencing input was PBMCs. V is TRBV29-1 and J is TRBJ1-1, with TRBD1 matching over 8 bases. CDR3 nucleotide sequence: TGCAGCGTTGACACTACAGGGGGTTGGCGGGAAGCTTTCTTT. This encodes CSVDTTGGWREAFF.